These 23 T cell receptor beta chains were all obtained from the same sample, sequenced in a study of blood T cell repertoires in COVID-19 (dated by TCRdb to 2018 to 2020). Library preparation used the immunoSEQ multiplex PCR assay. The table was pulled from immuneACCESS by TCRdb, which kept in-frame rearrangements only. Such tables lose some clones; where checked, under half of the loss comes from unresolved V genes, and the rest has no known cause. The sample data list roughly 250,000 clones, and approximately 90% of these were observed just once. The top ten hold over 3.5% of the sample. The sample consisted of peripheral blood. The receptors derive from a woman between 35 and 50 years old with acute or convalescent COVID-19.

This chain connects TRBV4-2 to TRBJ1-5, with 7 bases identical to TRBD1. This CDR3 is 17 amino acids long. V was clipped by 4 bases and J by 4 bases; unmatched bases: 13. The germline gives CDR1 LGHNA, CDR2 YNFKEQ. Here the CDR3 DNA reads TGTGCCAGCAGCCCCCGCACCGGAGGGGGCGGGAATCAGCCCCAGCATTTT. The encoded protein is CASSPRTGGGGNQPQHF.

The chain joins TRBV11-2 to TRBJ1-2, with TRBD1 identical over 8 bases. The CDR3 has 15 residues. CDR1 and CDR2 from the germline V gene are SGHAT and FQNNGV. J was trimmed by 4 bases and V by 1 base; bases with no gene match: 5. CDR3 nucleotides: TGTGCCAGCAGCTTAGGCAGGGGGCTGATCTATGGCTACACCTTC. It codes for CASSLGRGLIYGYTF.

The rearrangement joins TRBV9 to TRBJ2-6, with D possibly TRBD2 on 6 matching bases. The V end lost 2 bases, the J end lost 0 bases, and 12 bases lay between the germline ends. The CDR3 runs to 17 residues. CDR1 is SGDLS and CDR2 is YYNGEE in the germline V gene. CDR3 bases: TGTGCCAGCAGCGTTGGAGGGCCGAGCTCTGGGGCCAACGTCCTGACTTTC. Translated: CASSVGGPSSGANVLTF.

A single count supports this clone. The chain employs TRBV9 and TRBJ1-4; 7 nucleotides line up with TRBD1. CDR1 and CDR2 from the germline V gene are SGDLS and YYNGEE. J gave up 8 bases and V 0 bases, and 10 bases lay outside the gene matches. The CDR3 is made up of 16 amino acids. In DNA, the CDR3 is TGTGCCAGCAGCGTAGCTCCTTGGGGACAGAACGAAAAACTGTTTTTT. Translated, it gives CASSVAPWGQNEKLFF.

This rearrangement joins TRBV5-1 to TRBJ1-1; D perhaps matches TRBD1 (6 bases). CDR1 and CDR2 from the germline V gene are SGHRS and YFSETQ. The CDR3 is made up of 15 amino acids. The V end lost 4 bases, the J end lost 5 bases, and 18 bases lay between the germline ends. The CDR3 nucleotides are TGCGCCAGCAGCCTCAGGGGTTGGGGTAGGACTGAAGCTTTCTTT. Translation: CASSLRGWGRTEAFF.

The chain is built from TRBV3-1 (or the pseudogene TRBV3-2) and TRBJ1-2; D call uncertain. The CDR3 runs 14 residues. Trimming removed 4 bases at V and 5 bases at J, with 14 bases between. Germline assignment: CDR1 LGHDT and CDR2 YNNKEL (reference sequence). CDR3 sequence (DNA): TGTGCCAGCAGCCTAAGCTTGACATCTTATGGCTACACCTTC. Its translation is CASSLSLTSYGYTF.

This clone was observed a single time. This sequence joins TRBV25-1 and TRBJ1-4; 10 bases map to TRBD1. Germline V gene lookup returns CDR1 MGHDK and CDR2 SYGVNS. CDR3 size: 15 residues. V shed 3 bases, J shed 7 bases, and the junction held 5 bases outside the gene matches. The CDR3, as DNA: TGTGCCAGCAGTGATACCGGGACAGGGGTTGAAAAACTGTTTTTT. It translates to CASSDTGTGVEKLFF.

V usage is TRBV6-6 and J usage is TRBJ1-6; tentatively, D is TRBD1 (6 bases). This CDR3 is 15 amino acids long. Looked up from germline, CDR1 is MNHNY and CDR2 is SVGAGI (reference sequence). The V end lost 0 bases, the J end lost 10 bases, and 13 bases lay between the germline ends. The CDR3 DNA reads TGTGCCAGCAGTTACTCGAAGAACAGGGACTCACCCCTCCACTTT. It yields the protein CASSYSKNRDSPLHF.

The rearrangement uses TRBV19 and TRBJ1-2, with D possibly matching TRBD1 (6 bases). The CDR3 spans 13 residues. Germline lookup yields CDR1 LNHDA and CDR2 SQIVND (reference sequence). Trimming shortened V by 8 bases and J by 1 base, and 11 bases separated the two germline ends. CDR3 sequence reads: CASCPQGNYGYTF. CDR3 nucleotides: TGTGCCAGTTGTCCACAGGGTAACTATGGCTACACCTTC.

The rearrangement joins TRBV18 to TRBJ2-5, with 8 bases matching TRBD2. This CDR3 comprises 13 residues. The ends lost 0 bases at V and 9 bases at J; junction bases unmatched: 3. CDR1 KGHSH and CDR2 LQKENI come from the germline V gene. The CDR3 spells CASSPPNGGAQYF. The CDR3 DNA reads TGTGCCAGCTCACCACCGAACGGGGGGGCCCAGTACTTC. Combining the CDR3 with reference TRBV18 and TRBJ2-5 gives the whole variable domain NAGVMQNPRHLVRRRGQEARLRCSPMKGHSHVYWYRQLPEEGLKFMVYLQKENIIDESGMPKERFSAEFPKEGPSILRIQQVVRGDSAAYFCASSPPNGGAQYFGPGTRLLVL.

This clone was seen repeatedly, ten times or more. CDR3 amino acids: CASSILRSTDTQYF. The CDR3 coding sequence is TGTGCCAGTAGTATCCTCCGGTCAACAGATACGCAGTATTTT. The J gene is TRBJ2-3, the V gene TRBV19; D not certain. This CDR3 has 14 residues. CDR1 and CDR2 (germline): LNHDA, SQIVND (reference sequence). V was pared by 3 bases and J by 3 bases, with 10 bases between. The full variable domain, rest sourced from reference TRBV19 and TRBJ2-3, is DGGITQSPKYLFRKEGQNVTLSCEQNLNHDAMYWYRQDPGQGLRLIYYSQIVNDFQKGDIAEGYSVSREKKESFPLTVTSAQKNPTAFYLCASSILRSTDTQYFGPGTRLTVL.

This chain connects TRBV29-1 to TRBJ1-3, with D maybe TRBD1 (6 bases). The V and J ends lost 1 base and 3 bases respectively, with 7 bases between them. The CDR3 loop spans 13 amino acids. Germline V lookup: CDR1 SQVTM, CDR2 ANQGSEA. The CDR3 bases are TGCAGCGTTGAAGGGGACATTGGAAACACCATATATTTT. Its protein is CSVEGDIGNTIYF.

This chain links TRBV27 with TRBJ2-7; tentatively, D is TRBD1 (7 bases). This CDR3 has 16 residues. Germline V gene sequence: CDR1 MNHEY, CDR2 SMNVEV (reference sequence). Between the trimmed V and J ends, which lost 5 bases and 3 bases, there was a span of 20 bases. Here the CDR3 reads CASSPSTGEAIYEQYV. The CDR3 DNA reads TGTGCCAGCAGTCCATCTACAGGGGAGGCAATCTACGAGCAGTACGTC.

V gene TRBV16 combines with J gene TRBJ1-3; the D is unclear. Germline lookup yields CDR1 KGHSY and CDR2 FQNENV. V was shortened by 0 bases and J by 6 bases, with 9 bases between the two germline ends. The CDR3 is 14 amino acids. The CDR3, as DNA: TGTGCCAGCAGCCAATCCCGCGGGGAAAACACCATATATTTT. Translating gives CASSQSRGENTIYF.

The chain carries TRBV5-6 and TRBJ2-7; tentative D call: TRBD1 (6 bases). The germline V gene has CDR1 SGHDT and CDR2 YYEEEE. Trimming left V 0 bases short and J 0 bases short, with 13 bases between. The CDR3 totals 16 residues. The CDR3 sequence is CASSLAPGENSYEQYV. The CDR3 bases are TGTGCCAGCAGCTTGGCGCCAGGGGAGAACTCCTACGAGCAGTACGTC.

The CDR3 nucleotides read TGCGCCAGCAGCCCGTCGACAGCCAGTAACTATGGCTACACCTTC. It yields the protein CASSPSTASNYGYTF. The rearrangement links TRBV4-1 to TRBJ1-2; D is possibly TRBD1 (5 bases). CDR1 and CDR2 from the germline V gene are MGHRA and YSYEKL. V was pared by 4 bases and J by 1 base, with 13 bases between. The CDR3 totals 15 residues.

The gene calls are TRBV9 and TRBJ2-5; TRBD2 is a possible D gene (6 bases). Trimming stripped 1 base from V and 5 bases from J, with 9 bases between. This CDR3 is built from 13 residues. Looked up from germline, CDR1 is SGDLS and CDR2 is YYNGEE. The CDR3 region has the DNA TGTGCCAGCAGCGTACGGGCGGGGGAGACCCAGTACTTC. The encoded protein is CASSVRAGETQYF. Drawing the rest from reference TRBV9 and TRBJ2-5, the complete variable domain is DSGVTQTPKHLITATGQRVTLRCSPRSGDLSVYWYQQSLDQGLQFLIQYYNGEERAKGNILERFSAQQFPDLHSELNLSSLELGDSALYFCASSVRAGETQYFGPGTRLLVL.

The CDR3 is CASSFGTGGETQYF. CDR3 nucleotide sequence: TGCGCCAGCAGCTTCGGGACAGGGGGAGAGACCCAGTACTTC. The V and J genes are TRBV5-1 and TRBJ2-5, with 11 bases lining up with TRBD1. Germline values: CDR1 SGHRS, CDR2 YFSETQ. There are 14 residues in the CDR3. Trimming took 2 bases from V and 4 from J; bases not matched to a gene: 1.

This clone was found many times. The rearrangement uses TRBV9 and TRBJ2-1; unclear D gene. Looked up from germline, CDR1 is SGDLS and CDR2 is YYNGEE. V was shortened by 0 bases and J by 6 bases, with 4 bases between the two germline ends. The length of the CDR3 is 12 residues. The CDR3: CASSVDGNEQFF. CDR3 bases: TGTGCCAGCAGCGTAGACGGCAATGAGCAGTTCTTC.

The chain links TRBV2 to TRBJ1-4; 8 nucleotides match TRBD1. From germline, CDR1 is SNHLY and CDR2 FYNNEI. This CDR3 has 14 amino acids. J was trimmed by 7 bases and V by 5 bases; bases with no gene match: 6. The CDR3 region has the DNA TGTGCCAGCAGTCGCTCGACAGGGGTTGAAAAACTGTTTTTT. Translation: CASSRSTGVEKLFF.

This clone appeared a single time. The chain recombines TRBV12-3 or TRBV12-4 with TRBJ1-6, with D possibly TRBD1 on 6 matching bases. V was cut by 6 bases and J by 9 bases, with 12 bases left in between. The CDR3 consists of 13 residues. CDR3 sequence reads: CASSYRVSSPLHF. The CDR3 DNA sequence: TGTGCCAGCAGCTACAGGGTCAGTTCACCCCTCCACTTT.

This chain connects TRBV7-8 to TRBJ1-2; 7 nucleotides line up with TRBD1. The V gene's germline CDR1 is SGHVS and CDR2 FQNEAQ. The V segment lost 10 bases and the J segment 4 bases; nucleotides outside the gene matches: 9. The CDR3 contains 13 residues. The CDR3 region has the DNA TGTGCCATCGAAAGGGGGCTCGGCTATGGCTACACCTTC. This translates into CAIERGLGYGYTF.

The chain has TRBV2 and TRBJ2-7; 7 bases map to TRBD1. V lost 5 bases and J lost 6; bases outside the gene matches: 4. The CDR3 totals 12 residues. Germline V gene lookup returns CDR1 SNHLY and CDR2 FYNNEI. CDR3 sequence (DNA): TGTGCCAGCAGTCAACAGGGGTTCGAGCAGTACGTC. Translated, it gives CASSQQGFEQYV.